This TCR beta chain is drawn from a study of a mutant IDH1 vaccine in newly diagnosed glioma. Here immunoSEQ multiplex PCR was the method, and the copy in TCRdb shows in-frame clones only, minus some. Altogether roughly 60,000 clones are present, 81% being singletons, with the ten largest covering 5% to 7%. Described time point: week 35, safety follow-up. In every dose of vaccine, 300 ug of mutant IDH1 20-mer peptide was given alongside topical imiquimod. The CDR3 has 13 amino acids. V lost 4 bases to trimming and J lost 3 bases; unmatched junction nucleotides: 3. Germline values: CDR1 SGHRS, CDR2 YFSETQ. A remark on this clone: Antigen unknown.

The origin of this receptor is a middle-aged man with glioma. Sequencing was performed on PBMCs, taken from a glioma patient whose treatment included an IDH1 peptide vaccine. The rearrangement joins TRBV5-1 to TRBJ1-1; 7 nucleotides match TRBD1. The CDR3 region is CASSQGQYTEAFF. CDR3 bases: TGCGCCAGCAGCCAGGGACAGTACACTGAAGCTTTCTTT.